The present TCR beta chain was sequenced within a study of cytomegalovirus exposure and HLA in healthy donors (dated by TCRdb to the late 2010s). Looking at the study overall: According to an earlier analysis of 587 of the donors, roughly 180 million T cells yielded 117 million unique TCR beta sequences and around 280 Gb of sequence data. About 280 gigabases of sequencing data and approximately 92 million unique TCR sequences made up an early release that covered over 550 HLA-typed donors. Of the roughly 390 genotyped donors, about 84% fell in the genetic ancestry cluster associated with self-reported Caucasian donors. The aim of the study was to test whether cataloging public T cell receptors could identify signatures of past pathogen exposure. The T cell repertoires of 670 or so subjects were profiled by immunosequencing and related to cytomegalovirus serostatus. A separate validation cohort of roughly 110 different subjects was used in addition to the roughly 720-subject first cohort. High-throughput TCR immunosequencing, statistical association of individual TCRs with disease status, and machine learning were combined to predict cytomegalovirus infection status. A later analysis re-analyzed previously published TCR beta repertoires from approximately 700 donors and added high-resolution HLA genotyping to study TCR occurrence patterns. Rather than using new phenotypic data, the later analysis identified candidate immune exposures from TCR beta sequences and from how often those sequences occurred across donors. An earlier analysis of several hundred of the donors used high-throughput TCR beta sequencing to judge whether each TCR beta V gene segment behaved as functional or pseudogenic. Donor age, sex, ethnicity and CMV serostatus were compiled alongside the repertoire data. A later genetic analysis took genome-wide SNP genotypes for about 65% of the roughly 670 donors and used that subset as a discovery cohort. Every repertoire in the discovery cohort had been generated on one and the same sequencing platform. HLA typing included class I and class II loci at four-digit resolution. The number of donors typed differed by locus, with about 620-630 for A, B, C, DRB1 and DQB1, more than 500 for DQA1, about 610 for DPA1, and around 430 for DPB1. About 5 DR-DQ haplotypes were handled as single units for association and clustering, since linkage in the cohort was strong. On average, approximately 250,000 unique TCR beta nucleotide sequences were sequenced per donor among 398 genotyped donors of the cohort, with 15% to 20% of those sequences being non-productive. Paper-wide results and their limitations: A further reported finding was that TCR beta sequences accurately predicted the HLA-A and HLA-B alleles for most subjects in the first cohort. V-gene and J-gene trimming of TCR beta chains was associated with a missense DCLRE1C variant in a later genetic analysis, and the association was replicated in an independent cohort. Sequencing depth was assumed to be roughly uniform across donors in the presence/absence analyses, though that assumption may not hold. The 87-base-pair reads could not distinguish some IMGT-functional V segments, including TRBV6-2 and TRBV6-3, so those segments were excluded. Correlated functional status among segregating V segments might reflect linkage disequilibrium, but an unknown experimental factor could not be ruled out. Cytomegalovirus status was reported to be diagnosed by the classifier with high specificity and sensitivity in both the original and validation cohorts. Three of the identified cytomegalovirus-associated TCR beta chains were confirmed in vitro to be specific for cytomegalovirus antigens. Because counts were too low, seventeen rarely observed V segments, including chromosome 9 orphons, were left out of the earlier analysis of over 550 of the donors. According to a later analysis, parvovirus B19, influenza, CMV and Epstein-Barr virus appeared linked to several top co-occurrence clusters. Broadly in line with IMGT annotations, most TCR beta V segments showed up in productive rearrangements about 87% or about 30% of the time in an earlier analysis of several hundred of the donors. Compared with equally common non-associated chains, HLA-associated TCR beta chains in a later analysis were more clonally expanded and had lower generation probabilities. According to a later genetic analysis, donors in an Asian-associated ancestry cluster had fewer N-insertions in productive TCRs than the roughly 670-donor mean. A later analysis found that TCR association rates varied across HLA loci, with DRB1 alleles showing the most associated TCRs and HLA-C alleles the fewest. The study gave a list of some 150 TCR beta chains associated with cytomegalovirus. CMV serostatus was the only immune exposure information available for the cohort. When HLA alleles, especially DR and DQ, strongly co-occurred, attributing TCR associations to individual alleles was difficult. HLA typing was unavailable for some donors at each locus, so association tests used only the typed subset. It was suggested by the authors that the approach could potentially be generalized to other disease states and immunological phenotypes. At a false discovery rate of 0.05, a later analysis linked 15,000 to 20,000 TCR beta sequences to specific HLA alleles. According to a later analysis, most CMV-associated TCR beta chains appeared to be HLA-restricted, and the HLA associations seemed to be driven largely by CMV exposure. A cluster of highly shared sequence variants was judged likely to represent a technical artifact of the sequencing pipeline. Only TCR beta chains were sequenced in this cohort, and the absence of alpha or paired-chain data limited detectable features. Most TCR sequences were observed very rarely across donors, whereas some public TCRs were present in many individuals.

The germline V gene encodes CDR1 SGHRS and CDR2 YFSETQ. The CDR3 holds 14 amino acids from the cysteine to the phenylalanine. Just CDR3 DNA is preserved here, 42 bases in frame from base 1. V and J are trimmed by 0 bases and 8 bases, and the gene matches miss 7 bases of the junction. Library prep was done by the immunoSEQ multiplex PCR assay. A mixture of 60 forward primers for TCR Vbeta segments and 13 reverse primers for TCR Jbeta segments was used in the multiplex PCR. The CDR3 region of rearranged TCR beta genes was amplified from genomic DNA with a multiplex PCR assay. Amplified TCR beta libraries were sequenced as 87-base-pair reads on the Illumina HiSeq System. Concerning the study's data processing: A later analysis tallied 80 million to 95 million unique TCR beta chains across the 666 repertoires, and approximately 9.9 million of those chains were shared by two or more donors. Raw reads were error-corrected and collapsed into unique sequences with a nearest-neighbor algorithm that merged closely related sequences to remove PCR and sequencing errors. To assign V, D and J gene segments, CDR3 sequences were aligned to IMGT reference sequences. For a sequence to be retained, at least a six-nucleotide match to both a V gene segment and a J gene segment was required. Rearrangements were classified as productive when the CDR3 lacked stop codons and remained in frame with V and J, and all other rearrangements were classified as non-productive. CDR3 was defined according to IMGT convention as the region running from the second conserved V-encoded cysteine to the conserved J-encoded phenylalanine. In an earlier analysis of around 600 of the donors, sequences lacking an unambiguous match to a single V gene segment were excluded. An earlier analysis of around 600 of the donors classified V segments as functional when productive rearrangements were above 56.7% and as segregating when the standard deviation between donors was above 5%. To diagnose cytomegalovirus status from the catalog of TCR beta chain sequences, a statistical classification framework was built. V and J gene assignment, in a later analysis, came from comparing TCR nucleotide sequences with IMGT/GENE-DB human TR gene sequences. Using the TCRdist pipeline, a later analysis assigned CDR3 sequences along with most-parsimonious VDJ recombination scenarios. A later analysis defined each TCR beta chain by its CDR3 amino acid sequence plus V-gene family, and excluded reads lacking a unique V-gene family. In a later analysis, approximately 590 highly shared, low-generation-probability nucleotide sequences were removed to address suspected cross-contamination and a sequencing artifact. For each public chain, a later analysis derived a clonal expansion index from normalized ranks of inferred template counts within each repertoire. In a later analysis, generation probabilities were computed using a VDJ recombination model fitted to out-of-frame rearrangements, and the results were checked against IGoR. Hypergeometric tests were used in a later analysis to score TCR-TCR, TCR-HLA and TCR-CMV co-occurrence, with a repertoire-size bias correction applied to the TCR pairs. To estimate false discovery rates, a later analysis permuted the HLA or CMV assignments 20 times. In a later analysis, co-occurring TCRs were grouped using DBSCAN, and TCRdist sequence similarity was added for clustering within HLA-allele-positive subsets. For co-occurrence clustering, repertoires with fewer than 30,000 or more than 120,000 public chains were excluded, along with four to six repertoires with anomalous nucleotide sharing. The clones in this table, taken by TCRdb from immuneACCESS, are in-frame only. Not every clone is retained; where verified, under half of the shortfall comes from an unresolved V gene, and the cause of the rest is unknown. The D gene and trimming were derived from the DNA, and the V and J assignments and clone size from that table. For this sample the table gives about 130,000 clones, of which around 73% were detected only once. 1.3% to 1.5% of the sample comes from the top ten.

A word on this clone: Its antigen is unknown. Base qualities are missing; no much larger clone stands one base away.

The cohort was made up of 500 to 800 healthy bone marrow donors. All cohort members were sampled while nominally healthy, although unrecorded immune exposures were likely present. The donor was CMV seronegative and was included in the group of several hundred seronegative cohort members. A peripheral blood sample was provided by each donor, and peripheral blood mononuclear cells were used for TCR beta sequencing. Genomic DNA was extracted from the blood cell samples with the Qiagen DNeasy Blood Extraction Kit. The chain is assembled from TRBV5-1 and TRBJ1-2, and 7 junctional nucleotides match TRBD1. The receptor comes from a female donor in good health and CMV-seronegative. The sample was PBMCs. The CDR3 has the sequence CASSLAVTGQGYTF. The nucleotides read TGCGCCAGCAGCTTGGCTGTGACAGGGCAAGGCTACACCTTC.